The 31 T cell receptor beta chains reported below all come from one sample, sequenced in a study of a mutant IDH1 vaccine in newly diagnosed glioma. Their antigens remain unidentified. The repertoire was sequenced with immunoSEQ multiplex PCR; TCRdb's copy has only in-frame clones and lacks some. The data hold around 50,000 clones, with around 89% observed a single time. Described time point: week 5, during vaccination. Doses comprised 300 ug of mutant IDH1 20-mer peptide each, plus topical imiquimod. The source was PBMCs, collected from a glioma patient whose treatment included an IDH1 peptide vaccine. The source of these receptors is a woman aged 40 to 50 with glioma.

The chain is built from TRBV5-1 and TRBJ2-5, with TRBD2 matching over 11 bases. V lost 4 bases and J lost 0; bases outside the gene matches: 8. CDR3 length equals 17 residues. Germline V gene data show CDR1 as SGHRS and CDR2 as YFSETQ. The DNA for the CDR3 is TGCGCCAGCAGCCCGGGACTAGCGGTGGGGTACCAAGAGACCCAGTACTTC. It codes for CASSPGLAVGYQETQYF.

The rearrangement joins TRBV4-2 to TRBJ1-5; TRBD1 is a possible D gene (6 bases). The CDR3 covers 18 residues. V lost 1 base and J lost 0, with 16 bases in between. Per germline, CDR1 LGHNA and CDR2 YNFKEQ. CDR3 loop: CASSQALTGSTSNQPQHF. CDR3 DNA: TGTGCCAGCAGCCAAGCATTAACAGGGAGCACTAGCAATCAGCCCCAGCATTTT.

The CDR3 region is CASRAGQPNTEAFF. CDR3 nucleotides: TGTGCCAGCAGGGCGGGACAGCCAAACACTGAAGCTTTCTTT. This chain joins TRBV6-5 and TRBJ1-1; the match to TRBD1 covers 7 bases. Losses at the gene ends were 6 bases for V and 2 bases for J; bases not matched to a gene: 6. The germline gives CDR1 MNHEY, CDR2 SVGAGI. This CDR3 comprises 14 residues.

The chain employs TRBV2 and TRBJ2-7; TRBD1 or TRBD2 may be the D gene (5 bases each). Germline V gene sequence: CDR1 SNHLY, CDR2 FYNNEI. V shed 8 bases and J shed 6 bases, with 17 bases lying between them. CDR3 length: 13 amino acids. The CDR3 DNA follows: TGTGCCAGCGCCGGGGCCCTCATCCTCGAGCAGTACTTC. Protein sequence: CASAGALILEQYF.

The chain links TRBV27 to TRBJ1-2, with D tentatively TRBD1 (5 bases). In germline, CDR1 is MNHEY, CDR2 SMNVEV (reference sequence). CDR3 length equals 13 residues. Trimming took off 6 bases at V and 5 bases at J, with 13 bases between the two ends. Written as DNA, the CDR3 is TGTGCCAGCAGCCCCAGCCGGGGGTATGGCTACACCTTC. This codes for CASSPSRGYGYTF.

V gene TRBV6-1 combines with J gene TRBJ2-7, with TRBD2 as a possible D gene (6 bases). The CDR3 has 18 amino acids. With 0 bases removed from V and 2 bases from J, the gap between germline ends came to 20 bases. CDR1 is MNHNS, CDR2 SASEGT, per germline. This CDR3 is CASSEAEPGRGGTYEQYF. CDR3 bases: TGTGCCAGCAGTGAAGCGGAACCGGGTAGGGGCGGGACCTACGAGCAGTACTTC.

The CDR3 nucleotides are TGTGCCAGCAGTTCCGAAGGGGGGTATGAGCAGTTCTTC. Translating it yields CASSSEGGYEQFF. V is TRBV6-4 and J is TRBJ2-1; the D call may be TRBD1 or TRBD2 (6 bases each). The germline V gene has CDR1 MRHNA and CDR2 SNTAGT. CDR3 length: 13 amino acids. V was pared by 5 bases and J by 8 bases, with 13 bases between.

The chain carries TRBV7-2 and TRBJ1-1; D is undetermined. Trimming took 0 bases from V and 2 from J, leaving 10 bases between them. The CDR3 runs to 15 residues. Per germline, CDR1 SGHTA and CDR2 FQGNSA. The CDR3 here is CASSLAWAANTEAFF. The CDR3 nucleotides are TGTGCCAGCAGCTTAGCCTGGGCGGCCAACACTGAAGCTTTCTTT.

The chain combines TRBV11-2 with TRBJ2-7; the D gene could be TRBD1 or TRBD2 (5 bases each). Germline V lookup: CDR1 SGHAT, CDR2 FQNNGV. This CDR3 is built from 14 residues. Trimming cost V 1 base and J 3 bases, with 10 bases left between them. CDR3 bases: TGTGCCAGCAGCTTAGGGGACGCTATCTACGAGCAGTACTTC. Translating it yields CASSLGDAIYEQYF.

With respect to this clone: At one end, the junction sequence differs from germline, possibly due to a read error. The CDR3 is CASSYTPGTAQGTQYF. The DNA of the CDR3 is TGTGCCAGCAGCTATACACCCGGGACAGCACAAGGGACCCAGTACTTC. The chain carries TRBV7-9 and TRBJ2-5; 7 bases are shared with TRBD1. This CDR3 has 16 residues. Germline values: CDR1 SEHNR, CDR2 FQNEAQ (reference sequence).

The gene calls are TRBV27 and TRBJ2-3; D is perhaps TRBD2 (5 bases). The V and J ends lost 2 bases and 0 bases respectively, with 9 bases between them. The CDR3 loop spans 15 amino acids. Looked up from germline, CDR1 is MNHEY and CDR2 is SMNVEV (reference sequence). CDR3 sequence (DNA): TGTGCCAGCAGTTTAACGAGGGCTAGCACAGATACGCAGTATTTT. This sequence encodes CASSLTRASTDTQYF.

The rearrangement joins TRBV20-1 to TRBJ2-1; possibly TRBD2 for D (5 bases). Trimming left V 4 bases short and J 15 bases short, with 16 bases between. This CDR3 region has 11 residues. The V gene's germline CDR1 is DFQATT and CDR2 SNEGSKA (reference sequence). This CDR3 is CSANGLPGRFF. The CDR3 coding sequence is TGCAGTGCTAACGGACTCCCGGGGAGGTTCTTC.

The chain employs TRBV7-2 and TRBJ1-1, with D hard to call. Germline values: CDR1 SGHTA, CDR2 FQGNSA. Trimming took 3 bases from V and 5 from J, leaving 10 bases between them. The CDR3 has 13 amino acids. Here the CDR3 DNA reads TGTGCCAGCAGCTTCCGGGGAGGGACTGAAGCTTTCTTT. Translating it yields CASSFRGGTEAFF.

V is TRBV4-3 and J is TRBJ2-3, with 10 bases lining up with TRBD2. Germline CDR1 and CDR2: LGHNA and YSLEER. The CDR3 has 17 amino acids. The V segment lost 3 bases and the J segment 1 base; nucleotides outside the gene matches: 7. This CDR3 is CASSHQQTSGGTDTQYF. In nucleotides, the CDR3 is TGCGCCAGCAGCCACCAACAAACTAGCGGGGGCACAGATACGCAGTATTTT.

The chain is built from TRBV7-9 and TRBJ1-2; D uncertain. The ends were cut back, 1 base at V and 1 base at J, with 4 bases in the middle. Germline-derived CDR1 and CDR2 are SEHNR and FQNEAQ (reference sequence). This CDR3 is 13 amino acids long. The CDR3 loop is CASSLGVNYGYTF. Here the CDR3 DNA reads TGTGCCAGCAGCTTAGGAGTTAACTATGGCTACACCTTC.

The rearrangement uses TRBV27 and TRBJ1-1; weak D call: TRBD1 (5 bases). Trimming took 4 bases from V and 5 from J, leaving 11 bases between them. Germline lookup yields CDR1 MNHEY and CDR2 SMNVEV (reference sequence). This CDR3 contains 13 residues. The CDR3 loop reads CASSWRRETEAFF. The CDR3, as DNA: TGTGCCAGCAGTTGGCGCAGGGAGACTGAAGCTTTCTTT.

CDR3 DNA: TGTGCCAGCAGGGGAACAGCGTACCAAGAGACCCAGTACTTC. Protein sequence: CASRGTAYQETQYF. The J gene is TRBJ2-5, the V gene TRBV2; D is unresolved. V was cut by 6 bases and J by 0 bases, with 11 bases left in between. The CDR3 consists of 14 residues. The germline gives CDR1 SNHLY, CDR2 FYNNEI. The variable domain in full, completed from reference TRBV2 and TRBJ2-5, reads EPEVTQTPSHQVTQMGQEVILRCVPISNHLYFYWYRQILGQKVEFLVSFYNNEISEKSEIFDDQFSVERPDGSNFTLKIRSTKLEDSAMYFCASRGTAYQETQYFGPGTRLLVL.

The chain is built from TRBV28 and TRBJ1-5; D is ambiguous. Trimming cost V 5 bases and J 1 base, with 12 bases left between them. CDR3 length equals 15 residues. Per the germline V gene, CDR1 is MDHEN and CDR2 is SYDVKM. The CDR3 spells CASSPSPRSNQPQHF. CDR3 nucleotides: TGTGCCAGCAGTCCCTCTCCGAGGAGCAATCAGCCCCAGCATTTT.

This clone came up a few times. The chain combines TRBV2 with TRBJ1-1; D is possibly TRBD1 (5 bases). Germline CDR1 SNHLY, CDR2 FYNNEI. Trimming shortened V by 6 bases and J by 1 base, and 12 bases separated the two germline ends. The CDR3 loop spans 14 amino acids. CDR3 region: CASSYADRNTEAFF. In DNA form, the CDR3 reads TGTGCCAGCAGCTACGCCGACAGGAACACTGAAGCTTTCTTT.

This chain links TRBV18 with TRBJ2-5, with 7 bases matching TRBD2. The length of the CDR3 is 16 residues. Germline V gene data show CDR1 as KGHSH and CDR2 as LQKENI. The V and J ends lost 2 bases and 5 bases, in that order; junction bases with no gene match: 11. The chain's CDR3 is CASSPVAGPSVETQYF. The CDR3 DNA sequence: TGTGCCAGCTCACCAGTAGCGGGCCCGAGTGTCGAGACCCAGTACTTC.

The chain is built from TRBV28 and TRBJ2-5, with 7 positions matching TRBD2. From germline, CDR1 is MDHEN and CDR2 SYDVKM. V shed 5 bases, J shed 8 bases, and the junction held 14 bases outside the gene matches. The CDR3 length is 15 residues. This chain's CDR3 is CASSPLPSSGSTQYF. The CDR3, as DNA: TGTGCCAGCAGTCCACTGCCCTCTAGCGGATCTACCCAGTACTTC.

The chain joins TRBV2 to TRBJ1-5, with D tentatively TRBD1 (6 bases). CDR1 and CDR2 from the germline V gene are SNHLY and FYNNEI. This CDR3 is built from 15 residues. Trimming took 6 bases from V and 3 from J, leaving 15 bases between them. CDR3 bases: TGTGCCAGCAGGGGGACAACGAAGTCCAATCAGCCCCAGCATTTT. Translating gives CASRGTTKSNQPQHF.

The rearrangement uses TRBV13 and TRBJ1-4; 9 bases match TRBD1. Germline V gene data show CDR1 as PRHDT and CDR2 as FYEKMQ (reference sequence). After removal of 0 bases from V and 6 bases from J, the junction contained 2 bases not matched to a gene. The length of the CDR3 is 15 residues. CDR3 residues: CASSLGQGAHEKLFF. CDR3 DNA sequence: TGTGCCAGCAGCTTAGGACAGGGGGCGCATGAAAAACTGTTTTTT.

V gene TRBV4-1 combines with J gene TRBJ2-5, with D unresolved. This CDR3 has 16 residues. The germline V and J ends were trimmed by 0 bases and 3 bases, with 14 bases remaining between them. Germline V CDR1 and CDR2: MGHRA, YSYEKL. CDR3 bases: TGCGCCAGCAGCCAAGATAAATGGGGTGAGGAAGAGACCCAGTACTTC. Its protein product is CASSQDKWGEEETQYF.

DNA for the CDR3: TGTGCCAGCAGCTTAGGACTCCCGGTGGCTTTCTTT. This gives the protein CASSLGLPVAFF. The chain has TRBV7-2 and TRBJ1-1, with unresolved D. V lost 1 base and J lost 11, with 11 bases in between. From germline, CDR1 is SGHTA and CDR2 FQGNSA. CDR3 length: 12 amino acids.

V usage is TRBV4-3 and J usage is TRBJ1-2; D gene unclear. The V end was cut by 1 base, the J end by 4 bases, with 13 bases between. The CDR3 is made up of 15 amino acids. CDR1 and CDR2 (germline): LGHNA, YSLEER. For the CDR3, the DNA is TGCGCCAGCAGCCAAGTGTTCAGCTCGGCCTATGGCTACACCTTC. This sequence encodes CASSQVFSSAYGYTF.

The chain links TRBV18 to TRBJ1-1; D perhaps matches TRBD1 (5 bases). The germline gives CDR1 KGHSH, CDR2 LQKENI. The V end lost 3 bases, the J end lost 1 base, and 6 bases lay between the germline ends. The CDR3 runs 13 residues. CDR3 nucleotides: TGTGCCAGCTCACCGACAGAGAACACTGAAGCTTTCTTT. Encoded protein: CASSPTENTEAFF.

The chain joins TRBV9 to TRBJ1-4; perhaps TRBD1 as D (5 bases). Germline lookup yields CDR1 SGDLS and CDR2 YYNGEE. Trimming took 3 bases from V and 7 from J, leaving 16 bases between them. CDR3 length: 15 amino acids. The CDR3 coding sequence is TGTGCCAGCAGCGCCGGCGGGGGAGACGGTGAAAAACTGTTTTTT. The encoded protein is CASSAGGGDGEKLFF.

V usage is TRBV2 and J usage is TRBJ2-7; D is possibly TRBD1 or TRBD2 (5 bases each). The CDR3 covers 13 residues. The germline V gene has CDR1 SNHLY and CDR2 FYNNEI. Trimming took 6 bases from V and 4 from J, leaving 13 bases between them. The CDR3 DNA reads as TGTGCCAGCAGCATCGACGAGGGGTACGAGCAGTACTTC. This gives the protein CASSIDEGYEQYF.

The chain couples TRBV10-1 to TRBJ2-1; 8 bases are a match to TRBD1. Germline trimming cut 3 bases from V and 8 bases from J; bases unmatched to any gene: 6. The germline V gene encodes CDR1 WNHNN and CDR2 SYGVQD (reference sequence). The CDR3 length is 14 residues. The CDR3 sequence: CASSEGQGNDEQFF. Here the CDR3 DNA reads TGCGCCAGCAGTGAAGGACAGGGCAACGATGAGCAGTTCTTC.

The chain joins TRBV7-2 to TRBJ2-6; D is unresolved. The ends were cut back, 2 bases at V and 0 bases at J, with 5 bases in the middle. Germline loops: CDR1 SGHTA, CDR2 FQGNSA. The CDR3 totals 15 residues. The CDR3 reads CASSLRVSGANVLTF. The CDR3 DNA is TGTGCCAGCAGCTTAAGAGTCTCTGGGGCCAACGTCCTGACTTTC.